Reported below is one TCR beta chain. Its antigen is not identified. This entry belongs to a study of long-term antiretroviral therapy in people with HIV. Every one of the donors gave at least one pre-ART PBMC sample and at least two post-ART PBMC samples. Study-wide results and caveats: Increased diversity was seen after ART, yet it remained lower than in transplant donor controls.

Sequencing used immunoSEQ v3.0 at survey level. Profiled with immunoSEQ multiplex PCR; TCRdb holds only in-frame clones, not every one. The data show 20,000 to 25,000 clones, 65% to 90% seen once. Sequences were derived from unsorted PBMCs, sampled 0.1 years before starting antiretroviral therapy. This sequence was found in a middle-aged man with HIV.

CDR3 nucleotides: TGTGCCAGCAGCGTAGCGTCCCGACAGGGCGCTAATTCACCCCTCCACTTT. Translation: CASSVASRQGANSPLHF. The genes are TRBV9 and TRBJ1-6, with 7 positions matching TRBD1. Germline CDR1 is SGDLS and CDR2 is YYNGEE. Trimming removed 0 bases from V and 6 bases from J; junction bases left unmatched: 9. This CDR3 is built from 17 residues.